This T cell receptor beta chain was identified in a study of blood T cell repertoires in COVID-19. About the research overall: The analysed material was cDNA or gDNA that came from T cells, B-cell-depleted T cells, or PBMCs.

Participants, about 18 to 90 years old, spanned some 23 US areas. The CDR3 totals 17 residues. V was shortened by 8 bases and J by 2 bases, with 25 bases between the two germline ends. Germline V gene sequence: CDR1 SGHRS, CDR2 YFSETQ. How the authors handled the data: Reference gene primers were amplified, and this amplification served to estimate nucleated cell counts. Libraries were prepared by immunoSEQ multiplex PCR; TCRdb keeps only in-frame clonotypes and omits some of them. The DNA was the basis for D and trimming; V, J and clone size are from that table. The sample has over 130,000 clones; approximately 80% are singletons.

The receptor was isolated from a man aged 50-59 years in a cohort exposed to, infected with or recovered from COVID-19 (not recorded which). Sequencing was done on a sample of PBMCs or T cells enriched from blood (not recorded which). The chain combines TRBV5-1 with TRBJ1-2, with D possibly TRBD1 on 5 matching bases. CDR3 residues: CASLKGDKVEGNYGYTF. The CDR3 DNA follows: TGCGCCAGTCTTAAGGGAGACAAGGTGGAGGGGAACTATGGCTACACCTTC.